The 26 T cell receptor beta chains listed next were all sequenced from one sample in a study of human T cells and chemical hapten exposure. Time point reported: patch test 1, 2 weeks after DPC sensitization. Treatment meaning: therapeutic diphenylcyclopropenone sensitization with weekly scalp DPC. MiXCR, applied by TCRdb to the RACE reads, yields one record per CDR3 protein. The sample includes approximately 71,000 distinct CDR3 sequences, more than 8% of them seen just once. The source was whole blood, collected in connection with sensitization to the hapten diphenylcyclopropenone (DPC). These receptors originate from a woman between 40 and 55 years old with alopecia areata. Some clones in this sample may be carry-over from other donors' samples.

This clonotype was seen a handful of times. The V and J genes are TRBV4-3 and TRBJ1-4; TRBD1 matches at 7 bases. Trimming removed 4 bases from V and 4 bases from J; junction bases left unmatched: 9. Germline values: CDR1 LGHNA, CDR2 YSLEER. The CDR3 covers 16 residues. The chain's CDR3 is CASSPNRDSLNEKLFF. DNA for the CDR3: TGCGCCAGCAGCCCAAACCGGGACAGTCTTAATGAAAAACTGTTTTTT.

This clonotype was seen many times. The CDR3 nucleotides read TGCGCCAGCAGCTTCGAACCGGGTAGGACCTACGAGCAGTACTTC. This translates into CASSFEPGRTYEQYF. This sequence joins TRBV5-1 and TRBJ2-7, with D uncertain. V was cut by 2 bases and J by 2 bases, with 14 bases left in between. This CDR3 is built from 15 residues. Germline V gene sequence: CDR1 SGHRS, CDR2 YFSETQ.

This clonotype was recorded many times. The chain uses TRBV20-1 and TRBJ2-2; 10 positions agree with TRBD2. V shed 6 bases and J 8 bases; nucleotides not matched to a gene: 12. This CDR3 contains 15 residues. CDR1 DFQATT and CDR2 SNEGSKA come from the germline V gene (reference sequence). The CDR3 nucleotides are TGCAGTGCAATCTCCCTAGCGGGGGTAACGGGGGAGCTGTTTTTT. This translates into CSAISLAGVTGELFF.

This chain joins TRBV21-1 and TRBJ2-5; TRBD1, the table's D call, lacks a check against the DNA. TRBV21-1 is shown as a pseudogene. The CDR3 consists of 16 residues. The CDR3 region has the DNA TGTGCCAGCAGCATCGCGGACAGGGGGCAAGAAGAGACCCAGTACTTC. Its translation is CASSIADRGQEETQYF.

This clonotype was found a few times. The V and J genes are TRBV25-1 and TRBJ2-3, with a tentative D call TRBD1 (6 bases). Germline loops: CDR1 MGHDK, CDR2 SYGVNS. This CDR3 spans 15 amino acids. The V end was cut by 3 bases, the J end by 7 bases, with 17 bases between. For the CDR3, the DNA is TGTGCCAGCAGTGACCCAGGGGAAGGGGGTTATACGCAGTATTTT. Its protein product is CASSDPGEGGYTQYF.

This clonotype was seen a handful of times. CDR3 coding DNA: TGTGCCAGCAGTTTACTGGTGGGAGGGGAAACTGAAGCTTTCTTT. This sequence encodes CASSLLVGGETEAFF. The gene calls are TRBV12-3 or TRBV12-4 and TRBJ1-1, with D perhaps TRBD1 (5 bases). The CDR3 runs to 15 residues. Trimming stripped 2 bases from V and 5 bases from J, with 15 bases between.

This rearrangement joins TRBV7-2 to TRBJ2-3; no definite D call. CDR3 length equals 13 residues. The V end was cut by 5 bases, the J end by 4 bases, with 10 bases between. CDR1 SGHTA and CDR2 FQGNSA come from the germline V gene. In DNA, the CDR3 is TGTGCCAGCAGCAACCGACTCCCAGATACGCAGTATTTT. Amino acids: CASSNRLPDTQYF.

The chain couples TRBV20-1 to TRBJ2-7; perhaps TRBD2 as D (6 bases). The germline V and J ends were trimmed by 6 bases and 2 bases, with 17 bases remaining between them. There are 14 residues in the CDR3. CDR1 DFQATT and CDR2 SNEGSKA come from the germline V gene (reference sequence). This CDR3 is CSAEPRDGAYEQYF. CDR3 bases: TGCAGTGCCGAACCGCGGGACGGGGCCTACGAGCAGTACTTC.

The genes are TRBV21-1 and TRBJ2-3; whether TRBD1, the table's D call, matches the DNA was not checked. TRBV21-1 constitutes a pseudogene. The CDR3 contains 15 residues. The CDR3 loop reads CASSKVGGETDTQYF. CDR3 sequence (DNA): TGTGCCAGCAGCAAAGTGGGGGGCGAAACAGATACGCAGTATTTT.

This clonotype showed up just a few times. The rearrangement uses TRBV29-1 and TRBJ1-2, with 7 bases aligning to TRBD1. There are 13 residues in the CDR3. Trimming took 6 bases from V and 4 from J; bases not matched to a gene: 8. The germline V gene encodes CDR1 SQVTM and CDR2 ANQGSEA. In nucleotides, the CDR3 is TGCAGCGTCCGAGCCGGGACAGCCTATGGCTACACCTTC. Protein product: CSVRAGTAYGYTF.

This clonotype was detected many times. The chain joins TRBV7-9 to TRBJ1-2; 9 positions agree with TRBD1. The CDR3 consists of 15 residues. With 7 bases clipped from V and 6 bases from J, the junction kept 12 bases outside the gene matches. The germline CDR1 and CDR2 sequences are SEHNR and FQNEAQ (reference sequence). The CDR3 nucleotides are TGTGCCAGCAACCCAATGCCGGGACAGGGAAATGGCTACACCTTC. This codes for CASNPMPGQGNGYTF.

The chain joins TRBV20-1 to TRBJ1-5; D possibly corresponds to TRBD1 (5 bases). The CDR3 has 14 amino acids. The V and J ends lost 2 bases and 3 bases respectively, with 11 bases between them. Looked up from germline, CDR1 is DFQATT and CDR2 is SNEGSKA (reference sequence). CDR3 sequence (DNA): TGCAGTGCTAGAAAACCGGGACCCAATCAGCCCCAGCATTTT. Translated, it gives CSARKPGPNQPQHF.

This clonotype was observed many times. The chain combines TRBV5-1 with TRBJ2-7; a weak D match, TRBD2 (5 bases). Germline CDR1 is SGHRS and CDR2 is YFSETQ. The CDR3 is 13 residues long. V lost 4 bases to trimming and J lost 3 bases, with 11 bases between them. The CDR3 coding sequence is TGCGCCAGCAGCCGTTCTACTAGCTACGAGCAGTACTTC. This encodes CASSRSTSYEQYF.

This clonotype was seen at least ten times. The chain is built from TRBV4-1 and TRBJ1-1, with 8 bases matching TRBD1. V lost 4 bases and J lost 5; bases outside the gene matches: 6. This CDR3 region has 14 residues. Germline V gene sequence: CDR1 MGHRA, CDR2 YSYEKL. The CDR3 sequence is CASSPRQGKTEAFF. In nucleotides, the CDR3 is TGCGCCAGCAGCCCGCGACAGGGGAAAACTGAAGCTTTCTTT.

This clonotype showed up just a few times. The rearrangement joins TRBV6-6 to TRBJ2-7, with 7 bases aligning to TRBD1. The CDR3 is 14 residues long. The V segment lost 9 bases and the J segment 3 bases; nucleotides outside the gene matches: 11. Germline CDR1 MNHNY, CDR2 SVGAGI (reference sequence). Here the CDR3 reads CASNPPGQNYEQYF. CDR3 bases: TGTGCCAGTAATCCACCGGGACAGAACTACGAGCAGTACTTC.

The chain combines TRBV12-2 with TRBJ2-5; the table calls TRBD2, which could not be checked here. TRBV12-2 is a documented pseudogene. CDR3 length equals 15 residues. CDR3 nucleotides: TGTGCAAGTCGCTTAGAGGAGGGTCCCCAAGAGACCCAGTACTTC. Translation: CASRLEEGPQETQYF.

With regard to this clonotype: The CDR3 carries no conserved terminal phenylalanine or tryptophan, so it likely arises from a read error. The chain joins TRBV2 to TRBJ2-1, with 7 nucleotides matching TRBD1. This CDR3 is 14 amino acids long. The germline V gene encodes CDR1 SNHLY and CDR2 FYNNEI. This CDR3 reads CAAPRQGFYNEQFS. CDR3 nucleotide sequence: TGTGCTGCACCGAGACAGGGATTTTACAATGAGCAGTTCTCC.

The sample holds many counts of this clonotype. The chain carries TRBV7-3 and TRBJ2-1; 8 bases map to TRBD1. CDR3 size: 17 residues. With V trimmed by 0 bases and J by 12 bases, 16 bases remained unmatched. CDR1 and CDR2 (germline): SGHTA, FQGTGA. CDR3 sequence reads: CASSLTYAGGGGRPQFF. CDR3 DNA sequence: TGTGCCAGCAGCTTAACGTACGCAGGGGGCGGCGGACGCCCGCAGTTCTTC. Based on the CDR3 plus reference TRBV7-3 and TRBJ2-1, the full variable domain is GAGVSQTPSNKVTEKGKYVELRCDPISGHTALYWYRQSLGQGPEFLIYFQGTGAADDSGLPNDRFFAVRPEGSVSTLKIQRTERGDSAVYLCASSLTYAGGGGRPQFFGPGTRLTVL.

This clonotype was detected ten times or more. The V and J genes are TRBV6-1 and TRBJ1-4; weak D call: TRBD1 (6 bases). The CDR3 contains 15 residues. Germline loops: CDR1 MNHNS, CDR2 SASEGT. V was trimmed by 4 bases and J by 2 bases, leaving 11 bases between them. The CDR3 DNA is TGTGCCAGCAGTGGAACAGGGTTCACTAATGAAAAACTGTTTTTT. This sequence encodes CASSGTGFTNEKLFF.

This clonotype was detected ten times or more. The chain joins TRBV18 to TRBJ2-7, with 8 nucleotides matching TRBD1. Germline assignment: CDR1 KGHSH and CDR2 LQKENI. The junction had 11 bases not matched to a gene; V was cut back by 3 bases and J by 1 base. CDR3 length: 17 amino acids. The CDR3 protein is CASSPFLGQGQSYEQYF. The CDR3 DNA is TGTGCCAGCTCACCCTTTCTTGGACAGGGTCAATCCTACGAGCAGTACTTC.

This clonotype was detected ten times or more. The rearrangement joins TRBV7-9 to TRBJ2-5; TRBD2 aligns across 13 bases. There are 18 residues in the CDR3. The V gene's germline CDR1 is SEHNR and CDR2 FQNEAQ (reference sequence). The J segment lost 0 bases and the V segment lost 1 base, leaving 5 bases of the junction unmatched. The CDR3 is CASSLGTSGGPYQETQYF. CDR3 nucleotide sequence: TGTGCCAGCAGCTTAGGGACTAGCGGGGGACCCTACCAAGAGACCCAGTACTTC. The variable domain in full, with the rest retrieved from reference TRBV7-9 and TRBJ2-5, is DTGVSQNPRHKITKRGQNVTFRCDPISEHNRLYWYRQTLGQGPEFLTYFQNEAQLEKSRLLSDRFSAERPKGSFSTLEIQRTEQGDSAMYLCASSLGTSGGPYQETQYFGPGTRLLVL.

The chain employs TRBV21-1 and TRBJ1-3. TRBV21-1 is noted as a pseudogene. This CDR3 is 12 amino acids long. The CDR3 reads CAIAPSGNTIYF. The CDR3 DNA is TGTGCCATTGCTCCTTCCGGAAACACCATATATTTT.

This chain links TRBV7-9 with TRBJ2-1, with D maybe TRBD1 (6 bases). With 11 bases removed from V and 7 bases from J, the gap between germline ends came to 12 bases. The CDR3 loop spans 11 amino acids. Germline CDR1 reads SEHNR; CDR2 reads FQNEAQ (reference sequence). The CDR3, as DNA: TGTGCCGGAAGAGGGGGAAATGAGCAGTTCTTC. Translation gives CAGRGGNEQFF.

This clonotype was seen many times. This sequence joins TRBV12-3 or TRBV12-4 and TRBJ2-3; no reliable D call. The CDR3 contains 15 residues. V gave up 3 bases and J gave up 0 bases, with 10 bases separating them. CDR3 DNA: TGTGCCAGCAGTTTTAACGTTGGTAGCACAGATACGCAGTATTTT. This translates into CASSFNVGSTDTQYF.

In this sample, this clonotype turned up many times. This sequence joins TRBV5-1 and TRBJ2-7; D possibly uses TRBD1 or TRBD2 (6 bases each). The V end lost 1 base, the J end lost 0 bases, and 14 bases lay between the germline ends. Germline CDR1 and CDR2: SGHRS and YFSETQ. The CDR3 extends over 16 amino acids. This CDR3 reads CASSLPQGGNSYEQYF. DNA for the CDR3: TGCGCCAGCAGCTTGCCACAGGGAGGTAACTCCTACGAGCAGTACTTC.

CDR3 protein: CASSSTSGGAAEQFF. CDR3 sequence (DNA): TGTGCCAGCAGTTCCACTAGCGGGGGGGCCGCTGAGCAGTTCTTC. V gene TRBV6-5 combines with J gene TRBJ2-1; TRBD2 matches 13 bases. Trimming at V came to 4 bases and at J to 9 bases, leaving 6 bases not matched to a gene. CDR3 length: 15 residues. In germline, CDR1 is MNHEY, CDR2 SVGAGI.